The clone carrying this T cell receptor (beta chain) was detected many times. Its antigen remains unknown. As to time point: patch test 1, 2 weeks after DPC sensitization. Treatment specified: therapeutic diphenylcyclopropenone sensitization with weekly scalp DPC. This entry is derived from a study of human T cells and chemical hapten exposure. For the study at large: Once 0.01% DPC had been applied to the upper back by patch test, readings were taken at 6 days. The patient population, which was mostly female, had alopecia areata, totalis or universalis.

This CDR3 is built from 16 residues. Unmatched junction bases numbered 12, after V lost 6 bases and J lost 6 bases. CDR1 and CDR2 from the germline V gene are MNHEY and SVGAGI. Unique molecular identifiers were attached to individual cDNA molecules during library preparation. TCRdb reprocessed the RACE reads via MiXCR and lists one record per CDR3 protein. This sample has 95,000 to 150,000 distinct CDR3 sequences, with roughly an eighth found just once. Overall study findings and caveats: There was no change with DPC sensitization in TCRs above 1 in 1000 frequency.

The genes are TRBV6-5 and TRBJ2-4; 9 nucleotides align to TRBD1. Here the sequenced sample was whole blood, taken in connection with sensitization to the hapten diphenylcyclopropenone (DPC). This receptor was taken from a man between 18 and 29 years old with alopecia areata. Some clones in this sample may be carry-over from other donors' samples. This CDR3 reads CASSQVGTGRGNIQYF. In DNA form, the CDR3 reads TGTGCCAGCAGCCAGGTCGGGACAGGGCGGGGAAACATTCAGTACTTC.